Presented here are 29 T cell receptor beta chains from one specimen sequenced in a study of blood T cell repertoires in COVID-19. Repertoires were generated with immunoSEQ multiplex PCR, while TCRdb's copy carries only in-frame clones and drops some. There are some 170,000 clones in the sample; roughly 82% occur only once, and approximately 9.1% lies in the top ten. Specimen: peripheral blood. The receptors originated from a woman in her 70s with acute or convalescent COVID-19.

The chain joins TRBV6-2 or TRBV6-3 to TRBJ2-2; 8 bases align to TRBD2. The CDR3 is 18 residues long. The germline V gene has CDR1 MNHEY and CDR2 SVGEGT. J gave up 5 bases and V 6 bases, and 17 bases lay outside the gene matches. The CDR3 is CASSHPQGRTSPTGELFF. DNA of the CDR3: TGTGCCAGCAGCCACCCTCAGGGTAGGACTAGCCCTACCGGGGAGCTGTTTTTT.

The V and J genes are TRBV18 and TRBJ1-2, with TRBD1 as a possible D gene (6 bases). The V end was cut by 3 bases, the J end by 6 bases, with 17 bases between. The CDR3 runs 15 residues. CDR1 is KGHSH and CDR2 is LQKENI in the germline V gene. The CDR3 loop is CASSPEVRGRDGYTF. In nucleotides, the CDR3 is TGTGCCAGCTCACCGGAAGTGAGGGGGAGGGATGGCTACACCTTC. The whole variable domain, remainder taken from reference TRBV18 and TRBJ1-2, is NAGVMQNPRHLVRRRGQEARLRCSPMKGHSHVYWYRQLPEEGLKFMVYLQKENIIDESGMPKERFSAEFPKEGPSILRIQQVVRGDSAAYFCASSPEVRGRDGYTFGSGTRLTVV.

The chain has TRBV6-5 and TRBJ2-1, with D maybe TRBD1 (5 bases). This CDR3 has 14 amino acids. Germline CDR1 reads MNHEY; CDR2 reads SVGAGI. Trimming took off 7 bases at V and 7 bases at J, with 17 bases between the two ends. The CDR3: CASTGQRAINEQFF. The CDR3 region has the DNA TGTGCCAGCACTGGACAACGGGCGATAAATGAGCAGTTCTTC.

This chain joins TRBV7-2 and TRBJ2-7; D ambiguous. Trimming removed 2 bases at V and 8 bases at J, with 22 bases between. This CDR3 region has 16 residues. Germline CDR1 SGHTA, CDR2 FQGNSA. CDR3 coding DNA: TGTGCCAGCAGCTTATATCTGACTTTTTCGTTGGATCAGCAGTACTTC. Its protein product is CASSLYLTFSLDQQYF.

The CDR3 spells CASSGWDSLNTEAFF. The CDR3 DNA reads as TGTGCCAGTAGTGGGTGGGACAGCCTGAACACTGAAGCTTTCTTT. This chain links TRBV19 with TRBJ1-1; 7 nucleotides line up with TRBD1. The length of the CDR3 is 15 residues. With V trimmed by 5 bases and J by 0 bases, 6 bases remained unmatched. Germline V gene sequence: CDR1 LNHDA, CDR2 SQIVND (reference sequence).

The gene calls are TRBV2 and TRBJ2-2; possibly TRBD1 for D (5 bases). Germline V gene sequence: CDR1 SNHLY, CDR2 FYNNEI. The CDR3 length is 15 residues. The germline V and J ends were trimmed by 4 bases and 4 bases, with 13 bases remaining between them. The CDR3 region is CASSVQGEVTGELFF. CDR3 nucleotides: TGTGCCAGCAGTGTGCAGGGTGAGGTCACCGGGGAGCTGTTTTTT.

This clone has a handful of counts. The chain recombines TRBV9 with TRBJ1-5; D possibly corresponds to TRBD1 (5 bases). Trimming shortened V by 1 base and J by 2 bases, and 10 bases separated the two germline ends. The CDR3 has 15 residues. In germline, CDR1 is SGDLS, CDR2 YYNGEE. Written as DNA, the CDR3 is TGTGCCAGCAGCGTAACCGACAGTCGCAATCAGCCCCAGCATTTT. Its protein is CASSVTDSRNQPQHF.

The chain joins TRBV21-1 to TRBJ1-2; no check of the table's D call, TRBD1, against the DNA was made. TRBV21-1 has pseudogene status. This CDR3 region has 18 residues. The CDR3, as DNA: TGTGCCAGCAGCAAAAATAATGAAACAGAGGAGACAGCCTATGGCTACACCTTC. Translation gives CASSKNNETEETAYGYTF.

This chain links TRBV10-1 with TRBJ2-6; D gene ambiguous. V lost 1 base to trimming and J lost 0 bases, with 16 bases between them. Germline CDR1 WNHNN, CDR2 SYGVQD (reference sequence). This CDR3 spans 19 amino acids. The CDR3 protein is CASSEWCRPFYSGANVLTF. The CDR3 region has the DNA TGCGCCAGCAGTGAGTGGTGCAGGCCATTTTACTCTGGGGCCAACGTCCTGACTTTC.

The chain links TRBV9 to TRBJ1-1; maybe TRBD1 (6 bases). This CDR3 is built from 14 residues. The V and J ends lost 0 bases and 6 bases respectively, with 12 bases between them. Germline CDR1 SGDLS, CDR2 YYNGEE. For the CDR3, the DNA is TGTGCCAGCAGCGTAGGAACAGGGTCGGCTGAAGCTTTCTTT. It yields the protein CASSVGTGSAEAFF.

This sequence joins TRBV15 and TRBJ1-5; D is unresolved. Per germline, CDR1 LNHNV and CDR2 YYDKDF (reference sequence). The CDR3 runs to 15 residues. The V end was cut by 1 base, the J end by 0 bases, with 7 bases between. The chain's CDR3 is CATSRVKNSNQPQHF. The DNA for the CDR3 is TGTGCCACCAGCAGAGTAAAAAATAGCAATCAGCCCCAGCATTTT. Supplemented by reference TRBV15 and TRBJ1-5, the full variable domain reads DAMVIQNPRYQVTQFGKPVTLSCSQTLNHNVMYWYQQKSSQAPKLLFHYYDKDFNNEADTPDNFQSRRPNTSFCFLDIRSPGLGDTAMYLCATSRVKNSNQPQHFGDGTRLSIL.

The chain combines TRBV4-2 with TRBJ2-1; 10 nucleotides agree with TRBD2. Germline lookup yields CDR1 LGHNA and CDR2 YNFKEQ. J gave up 6 bases and V 0 bases, and 8 bases lay outside the gene matches. The CDR3 consists of 17 residues. Here the CDR3 reads CASSQDLGQRGGNEQFF. The CDR3 nucleotides read TGTGCCAGCAGCCAAGATTTGGGGCAGCGGGGGGGCAATGAGCAGTTCTTC.

The chain has TRBV5-3 and TRBJ2-4, with 8 positions matching TRBD1. TRBV5-3 is designated an ORF whose function remains uncertain. V dropped 2 bases and J dropped 1; count of bases not matched to a gene: 2. The CDR3 runs 15 residues. The CDR3 spells CARSFNRGAKNIQYF. The CDR3 DNA follows: TGTGCCAGAAGCTTTAACAGGGGGGCCAAAAACATTCAGTACTTC.

The count of this clone is one. This chain joins TRBV3-1 (or the pseudogene TRBV3-2) and TRBJ1-6; D call uncertain. CDR1 and CDR2 (germline): LGHDT, YNNKEL (reference sequence). V lost 0 bases, J lost 0 bases, and 15 bases lay in between. CDR3 length equals 19 residues. CDR3 protein: CASSQDLVGSSSYNSPLHF. Written as DNA, the CDR3 is TGTGCCAGCAGCCAAGATTTGGTCGGGAGCAGCTCCTATAATTCACCCCTCCACTTT.

This clone appeared a single time. This rearrangement joins TRBV5-1 to TRBJ2-2; TRBD1 aligns across 7 bases. The CDR3 sequence is 16 residues long. Germline trimming cut 4 bases from V and 6 bases from J; bases unmatched to any gene: 12. Per the germline V gene, CDR1 is SGHRS and CDR2 is YFSETQ. CDR3 nucleotides: TGCGCCAGCAGCGTTACAGGGGATGGCTCCGCCGGGGAGCTGTTTTTT. This gives the protein CASSVTGDGSAGELFF.

This clone was seen only once. V usage is TRBV7-3 and J usage is TRBJ2-1; D is possibly TRBD2 (5 bases). This CDR3 has 16 residues. Germline CDR1 and CDR2: SGHTA and FQGTGA. V lost 5 bases and J 9 bases, leaving 23 bases between the germline ends. The CDR3 DNA reads as TGTGCCAGCAGCCCTCGTGGGAGCGTCAGCCGTGGTGAGCAGTTCTTC. This gives the protein CASSPRGSVSRGEQFF.

The chain links TRBV5-1 to TRBJ1-5, with D perhaps TRBD1 (5 bases). V lost 0 bases and J lost 6, with 16 bases in between. The CDR3 is 16 residues long. Germline loops: CDR1 SGHRS, CDR2 YFSETQ. CDR3 in DNA: TGCGCCAGCAGCTTGGAAGGGAGGGGAATGGGTCAGCCCCAGCATTTT. Its protein is CASSLEGRGMGQPQHF.

This chain links TRBV4-2 with TRBJ2-3, with D possibly being TRBD2 (6 bases). CDR1 LGHNA and CDR2 YNFKEQ come from the germline V gene. This CDR3 has 14 residues. V gave up 1 base and J gave up 3 bases, with 8 bases separating them. DNA of the CDR3: TGTGCCAGCAGCCAAGGACTAGTAACAGATACGCAGTATTTT. Translation: CASSQGLVTDTQYF.

This rearrangement joins TRBV15 to TRBJ1-1; D is unresolved. The germline V and J ends were trimmed by 4 bases and 6 bases, with 9 bases remaining between them. CDR1 is LNHNV, CDR2 YYDKDF, per germline (reference sequence). The CDR3 spans 12 residues. CDR3 in DNA: TGTGCCACCAGCACAGGAAGCCCTGAAGCTTTCTTT. Protein sequence: CATSTGSPEAFF.

The gene calls are TRBV7-8 and TRBJ1-5; TRBD1 matches at 12 bases. The V and J ends lost 4 bases and 8 bases, in that order; junction bases with no gene match: 9. From germline, CDR1 is SGHVS and CDR2 FQNEAQ. The CDR3 sequence is 16 residues long. This CDR3 is CASSSIPGTGGKPQHF. The CDR3 DNA follows: TGTGCCAGCAGCTCCATTCCCGGGACAGGGGGCAAGCCCCAGCATTTT.

The chain uses TRBV5-5 and TRBJ1-1; D remains ambiguous. V shed 4 bases and J shed 3 bases, with 7 bases lying between them. The germline CDR1 and CDR2 sequences are SGHKS and YYEKEE (reference sequence). This CDR3 is built from 12 residues. The CDR3 sequence is CASSRSDTEAFF. For the CDR3, the DNA is TGTGCCAGCAGCCGCAGTGACACTGAAGCTTTCTTT.

The chain has TRBV6-5 and TRBJ1-1; D unresolved. The CDR3 is made up of 13 amino acids. CDR1 is MNHEY, CDR2 SVGAGI, per germline. Deletions cut 5 bases from V and 1 base from J, with 8 bases between. The CDR3 region is CASSPRGNTEAFF. The CDR3 coding sequence is TGTGCCAGCAGTCCTCGGGGGAACACTGAAGCTTTCTTT.

The chain combines TRBV24-1 with TRBJ2-3; 9 nucleotides match TRBD1. Germline lookup yields CDR1 KGHDR and CDR2 SFDVKD. With 7 bases clipped from V and 4 bases from J, the junction kept 5 bases outside the gene matches. The CDR3 totals 14 residues. The CDR3 sequence: CATRHRGPADTQYF. The CDR3 coding sequence is TGTGCCACCAGACACAGGGGGCCGGCAGATACGCAGTATTTT.

The chain couples TRBV4-2 to TRBJ1-5; TRBD1 aligns across 7 bases. CDR1 is LGHNA and CDR2 is YNFKEQ in the germline V gene. V gave up 0 bases and J gave up 3 bases; unmatched junction bases: 5. CDR3 length: 16 residues. CDR3 coding DNA: TGTGCCAGCAGCCAAGATGACAGGGCGGTCAATCAGCCCCAGCATTTT. It is translated as CASSQDDRAVNQPQHF.

CDR3 protein: CASGTSEEETQYF. In DNA form, the CDR3 reads TGTGCCAGCGGGACTAGCGAGGAAGAGACCCAGTACTTC. The J gene is TRBJ2-5, the V gene TRBV6-5, with 10 bases identical to TRBD2. The J segment lost 3 bases and the V segment lost 8 bases, leaving 3 bases of the junction unmatched. CDR1 is MNHEY, CDR2 SVGAGI, per germline. The CDR3 totals 13 residues.

CDR3 loop: CATSDPVTGYEQYF. In DNA, the CDR3 is TGTGCCACCAGTGACCCAGTGACAGGCTACGAGCAGTACTTC. This sequence joins TRBV24-1 and TRBJ2-7; maybe TRBD1 (6 bases). This CDR3 is built from 14 residues. Trimming took off 4 bases at V and 3 bases at J, with 12 bases between the two ends. CDR1 KGHDR and CDR2 SFDVKD come from the germline V gene.

This clone was observed a few times. The chain carries TRBV6-5 and TRBJ1-5; possibly TRBD1 for D (6 bases). V was cut by 7 bases and J by 4 bases, with 11 bases left in between. This CDR3 has 13 amino acids. Germline V gene data show CDR1 as MNHEY and CDR2 as SVGAGI. CDR3 in amino acids: CASMGRGNQPQHF. Here the CDR3 DNA reads TGTGCCAGCATGGGGAGGGGGAATCAGCCCCAGCATTTT.

This chain uses TRBV11-2 with TRBJ2-7, with 7 bases fitting TRBD1. The ends lost 5 bases at V and 0 bases at J; junction bases unmatched: 4. The CDR3 consists of 14 residues. The germline CDR1 and CDR2 sequences are SGHAT and FQNNGV. In DNA, the CDR3 is TGTGCCAGCAGCGGGGACAGAAGCTCCTACGAGCAGTACTTC. It encodes CASSGDRSSYEQYF.

The V call is TRBV20-1, the J call TRBJ2-7; the D is unclear. CDR3 size: 12 residues. Germline V gives CDR1 DFQATT, CDR2 SNEGSKA (reference sequence). V was clipped by 3 bases and J by 5 bases, with 11 bases between them. CDR3 amino acids: CSASSGSDEQYF. The DNA for the CDR3 is TGCAGTGCTAGTTCGGGTTCTGACGAGCAGTACTTC.